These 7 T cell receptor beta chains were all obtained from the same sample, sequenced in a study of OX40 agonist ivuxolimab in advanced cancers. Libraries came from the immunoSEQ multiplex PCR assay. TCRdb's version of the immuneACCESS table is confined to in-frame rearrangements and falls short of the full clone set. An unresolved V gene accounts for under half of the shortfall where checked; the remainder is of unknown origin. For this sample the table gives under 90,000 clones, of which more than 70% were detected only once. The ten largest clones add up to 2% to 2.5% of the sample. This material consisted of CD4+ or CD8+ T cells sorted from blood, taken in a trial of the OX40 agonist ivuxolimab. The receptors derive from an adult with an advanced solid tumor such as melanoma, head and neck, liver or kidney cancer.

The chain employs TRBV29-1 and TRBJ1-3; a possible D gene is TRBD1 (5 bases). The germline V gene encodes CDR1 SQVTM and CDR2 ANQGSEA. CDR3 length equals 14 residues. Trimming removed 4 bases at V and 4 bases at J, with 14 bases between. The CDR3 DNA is TGCAGCGTTGGTGGGGGTGCGTACGGAAACACCATATATTTT. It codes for CSVGGGAYGNTIYF.

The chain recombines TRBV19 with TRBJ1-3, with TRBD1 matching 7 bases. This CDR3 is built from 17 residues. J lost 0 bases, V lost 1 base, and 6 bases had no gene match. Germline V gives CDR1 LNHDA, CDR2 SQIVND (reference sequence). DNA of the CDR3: TGTGCCAGTAGTATAGGGGACAGACTCTCCTCTGGAAACACCATATATTTT. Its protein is CASSIGDRLSSGNTIYF.

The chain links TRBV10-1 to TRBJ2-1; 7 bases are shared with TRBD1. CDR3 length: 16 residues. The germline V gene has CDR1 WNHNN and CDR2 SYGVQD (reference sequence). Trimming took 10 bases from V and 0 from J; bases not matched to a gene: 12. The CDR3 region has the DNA TGCGCCACCAAAGGGGGCATTCTAAGCTCCTACAATGAGCAGTTCTTC. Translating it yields CATKGGILSSYNEQFF.

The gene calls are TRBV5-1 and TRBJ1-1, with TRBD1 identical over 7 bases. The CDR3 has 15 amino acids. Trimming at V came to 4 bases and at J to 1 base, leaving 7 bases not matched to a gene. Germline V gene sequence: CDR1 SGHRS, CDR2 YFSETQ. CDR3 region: CASSPGQRSNTEAFF. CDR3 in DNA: TGCGCCAGCAGCCCGGGACAGCGTTCGAACACTGAAGCTTTCTTT.

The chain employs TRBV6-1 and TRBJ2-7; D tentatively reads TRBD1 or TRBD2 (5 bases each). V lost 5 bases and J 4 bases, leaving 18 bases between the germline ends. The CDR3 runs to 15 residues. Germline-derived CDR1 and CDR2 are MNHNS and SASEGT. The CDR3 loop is CASSLTRMGEYEQYF. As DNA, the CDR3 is TGTGCCAGCAGTCTAACCCGCATGGGGGAGTACGAGCAGTACTTC.

The CDR3 protein is CARSLAAAGGNTEAFF. The CDR3 DNA reads TGTGCCAGAAGCTTGGCCGCGGCAGGGGGGAACACTGAAGCTTTCTTT. This chain joins TRBV5-3 and TRBJ1-1; TRBD1 agrees at 7 bases. TRBV5-3 is marked as an open reading frame, function uncertain. The CDR3 consists of 16 residues. V shed 0 bases and J 1 base; nucleotides not matched to a gene: 6.

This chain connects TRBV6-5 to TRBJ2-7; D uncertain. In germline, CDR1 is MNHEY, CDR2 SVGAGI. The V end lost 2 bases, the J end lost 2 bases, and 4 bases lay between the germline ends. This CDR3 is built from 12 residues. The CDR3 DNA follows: TGTGCCAGCAGTTACCAGGCCTACGAGCAGTACTTC. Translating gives CASSYQAYEQYF.